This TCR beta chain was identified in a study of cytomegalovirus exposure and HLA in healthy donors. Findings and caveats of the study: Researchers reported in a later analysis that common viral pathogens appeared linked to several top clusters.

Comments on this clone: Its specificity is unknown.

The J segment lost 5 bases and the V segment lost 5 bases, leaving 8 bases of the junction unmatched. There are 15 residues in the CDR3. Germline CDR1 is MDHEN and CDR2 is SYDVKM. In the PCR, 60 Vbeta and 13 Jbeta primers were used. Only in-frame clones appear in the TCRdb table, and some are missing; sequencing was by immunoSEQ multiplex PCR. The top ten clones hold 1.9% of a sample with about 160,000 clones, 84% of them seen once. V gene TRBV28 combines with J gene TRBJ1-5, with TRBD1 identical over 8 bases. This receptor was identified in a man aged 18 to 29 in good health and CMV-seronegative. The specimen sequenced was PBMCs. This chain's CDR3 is CASSQDREVDQPQHF. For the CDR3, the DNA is TGTGCCAGCAGTCAGGACAGGGAGGTGGATCAGCCCCAGCATTTT.